The 8 T cell receptor beta chains listed next were all sequenced from one sample in a study of blood T cells in healthy people across ages. Primed by a sample-barcoded 5' primer and a J-beta primer mix, a second PCR proceeded for 7 to 11 cycles. From the 5' RACE reads, TCRdb called clonotypes with MiXCR, one entry per CDR3 protein. The profile covers about 1.7 million distinct CDR3 sequences, with 25% to 30% appearing a single time and around 7.7% taken by the ten largest. Input material: blood. The origin of the receptors is a woman in her 30s in good health.

This clonotype has ten or more counts. V and J are TRBV6-6 and TRBJ2-7, with TRBD2 identical over 7 bases. The V segment lost 6 bases and the J segment 0 bases; nucleotides outside the gene matches: 5. Per the germline V gene, CDR1 is MNHNY and CDR2 is SVGAGI (reference sequence). The CDR3 contains 14 residues. The CDR3 is CASSWRGSSYEQYF. The CDR3 nucleotides are TGTGCCAGCAGCTGGCGGGGGAGCTCCTACGAGCAGTACTTC.

V is TRBV4-2 and J is TRBJ2-1; 12 bases line up with TRBD2. The V segment lost 0 bases and the J segment 4 bases; nucleotides outside the gene matches: 4. Germline V gives CDR1 LGHNA, CDR2 YNFKEQ. This CDR3 is built from 17 residues. The DNA for the CDR3 is TGTGCCAGCAGCCAAGATCCGCTAGCGGGGGGGTACAATGAGCAGTTCTTC. Protein: CASSQDPLAGGYNEQFF.

This clonotype occurred a few times. The gene calls are TRBV10-3 and TRBJ2-5; 8 bases are a match to TRBD2. CDR3 size: 15 residues. V lost 6 bases, J lost 4 bases, and 10 bases stayed unmatched. CDR1 is ENHRY, CDR2 SYGVKD, per germline. CDR3 protein: CAIRPGLGWGETQYF. The CDR3 coding sequence is TGTGCCATCAGGCCGGGACTAGGATGGGGAGAGACCCAGTACTTC.

The CDR3 nucleotides are TGTGCCTGGAGTCGGCCTAACCCTTTCTATGGCTACACCTTC. Translated, it gives CAWSRPNPFYGYTF. V usage is TRBV30 and J usage is TRBJ1-2; D unclear. This CDR3 has 14 residues. Germline CDR1 GTSNPN, CDR2 SVGIG (reference sequence). Trimming took off 2 bases at V and 4 bases at J, with 14 bases between the two ends.

A few counts support this clonotype. The CDR3 region is CASSRGASGDEQFF. DNA of the CDR3: TGTGCCAGCAGCCGGGGGGCGTCTGGTGATGAGCAGTTCTTC. J is TRBJ2-1 and V is TRBV11-2; D is possibly TRBD2 (7 bases). V was shortened by 5 bases and J by 8 bases, with 16 bases between the two germline ends. Germline CDR1 SGHAT, CDR2 FQNNGV. The CDR3 is 14 residues long.

This clonotype has at least ten counts. This chain connects TRBV27 to TRBJ1-5; no firm D call. The CDR3 runs 14 residues. Trimming stripped 2 bases from V and 4 bases from J, with 9 bases between. Germline V gene data show CDR1 as MNHEY and CDR2 as SMNVEV (reference sequence). The CDR3 loop reads CASSLRETNQPQHF. The CDR3 DNA is TGTGCCAGCAGTTTAAGGGAAACAAATCAGCCCCAGCATTTT.

This chain links TRBV18 with TRBJ2-3; perhaps TRBD1 as D (6 bases). The CDR3 totals 16 residues. Germline CDR1 is KGHSH and CDR2 is LQKENI. Deletions cut 3 bases from V and 1 base from J, with 14 bases between. CDR3 in amino acids: CASSPRQVGGTDTQYF. In DNA form, the CDR3 reads TGTGCCAGCTCACCGAGACAGGTTGGGGGCACAGATACGCAGTATTTT.

In its sample, this clonotype was seen a few times. This chain joins TRBV24-1 and TRBJ2-5; TRBD2 aligns across 11 bases. The CDR3 consists of 18 residues. The germline gives CDR1 KGHDR, CDR2 SFDVKD. J gave up 2 bases and V 1 base, and 8 bases lay outside the gene matches. The CDR3 DNA is TGTGCCACCAGTGATTTTCCTAGCGGGGGGTCCGAACAAGAGACCCAGTACTTC. Translating gives CATSDFPSGGSEQETQYF.